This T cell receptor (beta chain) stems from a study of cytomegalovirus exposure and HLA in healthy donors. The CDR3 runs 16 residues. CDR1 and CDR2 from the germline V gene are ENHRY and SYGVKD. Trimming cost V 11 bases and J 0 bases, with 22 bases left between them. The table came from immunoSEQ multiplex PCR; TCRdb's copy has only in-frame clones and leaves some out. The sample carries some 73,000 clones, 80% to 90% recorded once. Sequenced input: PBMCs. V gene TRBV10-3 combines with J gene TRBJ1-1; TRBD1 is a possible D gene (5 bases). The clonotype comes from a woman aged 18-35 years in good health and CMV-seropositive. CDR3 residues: CASSSGSRSVNTEAFF. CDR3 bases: TGTGCCTCCTCGTCAGGGTCCAGGTCGGTGAACACTGAAGCTTTCTTT.